The 12 T cell receptor beta chains below were found in one sample sequenced in a study of T-cell memory formation after mild COVID-19. TCRdb reprocessed the 5' RACE reads with MiXCR, giving one entry per CDR3 protein. Among roughly 130,000 distinct CDR3 sequences listed, about 15% were seen once. The source material was PBMCs or a T cell subset sorted from them (not recorded which). These receptor sequences come from a man aged 18 to 29 who had mild COVID-19 (a few samples of this study predate the infection). Cell type and time point are not known.

The gene calls are TRBV12-5 and TRBJ2-5, with D possibly being TRBD1 (5 bases). V shed 5 bases and J shed 5 bases, with 12 bases lying between them. The CDR3 length is 13 residues. Germline CDR1 reads LGHNT; CDR2 reads FRNRAP. The chain's CDR3 is CASGPGHRETQYF. The DNA of the CDR3 is TGTGCTAGTGGTCCCGGACATCGTGAGACCCAGTACTTC.

This clonotype was seen a handful of times. V gene TRBV7-2 combines with J gene TRBJ2-7; D unresolved. This CDR3 has 13 residues. Germline V lookup: CDR1 SGHTA, CDR2 FQGNSA. Trimming left V 3 bases short and J 3 bases short, with 9 bases between. Here the CDR3 reads CASSFTNNYEQYF. The CDR3 DNA reads as TGTGCCAGCAGCTTTACAAACAACTACGAGCAGTACTTC.

For the CDR3, the DNA is TGTGCCAGCAGTTACCATAGACAGTCAAACTACGAGCAGTACTTC. This translates into CASSYHRQSNYEQYF. V gene TRBV6-5 combines with J gene TRBJ2-7, with D maybe TRBD1 (5 bases). The V gene lost 2 bases and the J gene lost 3 bases, with 14 bases spanning the gap. The CDR3 is made up of 15 amino acids. Per germline, CDR1 MNHEY and CDR2 SVGAGI.

This clonotype has a handful of counts. The chain couples TRBV2 to TRBJ1-6; D not resolved. Germline V gene sequence: CDR1 SNHLY, CDR2 FYNNEI. Between the trimmed V and J ends, which lost 6 bases and 7 bases, there was a span of 13 bases. This CDR3 has 14 residues. In DNA, the CDR3 is TGTGCCAGCAGCCCCCTGGCCGGGAATTCACCCCTCCACTTT. Translation: CASSPLAGNSPLHF. Complete variable domain (other parts from reference TRBV2 and TRBJ1-6): EPEVTQTPSHQVTQMGQEVILRCVPISNHLYFYWYRQILGQKVEFLVSFYNNEISEKSEIFDDQFSVERPDGSNFTLKIRSTKLEDSAMYFCASSPLAGNSPLHFGNGTRLTVT.

V and J are TRBV9 and TRBJ2-6; D is unresolved. Per germline, CDR1 SGDLS and CDR2 YYNGEE. Trimming removed 3 bases at V and 2 bases at J, with 3 bases between. The CDR3 consists of 13 residues. CDR3 sequence: CASSAAGANVLTF. The CDR3, as DNA: TGTGCCAGCAGCGCGGCTGGGGCCAACGTCCTGACTTTC.

V usage is TRBV7-9 and J usage is TRBJ1-1; possible D gene TRBD1, 5 bases. Trimming took 1 base from V and 5 from J, leaving 14 bases between them. Per germline, CDR1 SEHNR and CDR2 FQNEAQ (reference sequence). The CDR3 is 15 amino acids. CDR3 sequence (DNA): TGTGCCAGCAGCTTAGAGTCCGGGGGATGGACTGAAGCTTTCTTT. It encodes CASSLESGGWTEAFF.

This clonotype was observed a handful of times. V gene TRBV20-1 combines with J gene TRBJ2-5; 10 bases match TRBD2. Germline V gene lookup returns CDR1 DFQATT and CDR2 SNEGSKA (reference sequence). The length of the CDR3 is 15 residues. The CDR3 protein is CTASGGGLIQETQYF. In DNA, the CDR3 is TGCACCGCGAGCGGGGGGGGACTAATCCAAGAGACCCAGTACTTC.

This clonotype was counted between two and nine times. An end of the junction does not agree with germline; a read error may underlie this. The chain is built from TRBV4-3 and TRBJ2-2; the match to TRBD1 covers 9 bases. CDR1 and CDR2 (germline): LGHNA, YSLEER. The CDR3 runs 14 residues. The chain's CDR3 is CASRSRTGAGELFF. The CDR3 DNA reads TGCGCCAGCCGTTCCAGGACAGGGGCCGGAGAGCTGTTTTTT.

This clonotype was counted only a few times. This chain uses TRBV19 with TRBJ2-6, with D tentatively TRBD1 or TRBD2 (5 bases each). The germline V and J ends were trimmed by 0 bases and 2 bases, with 14 bases remaining between them. This CDR3 has 18 amino acids. Germline assignment: CDR1 LNHDA and CDR2 SQIVND (reference sequence). The CDR3, as DNA: TGTGCCAGTAGTATAGAGGGGGTCTACGTCCCTGGGGCCAACGTCCTGACTTTC. Encoded protein: CASSIEGVYVPGANVLTF.

This clonotype showed up just a few times. Since the CDR3 does not end with the conserved phenylalanine or tryptophan, this likely comes from a read error. The chain joins TRBV5-6 to TRBJ2-1; tentatively, D is TRBD2 (6 bases). V was shortened by 2 bases and J by 9 bases, with 12 bases between the two germline ends. Germline CDR1 and CDR2: SGHDT and YYEEEE. The CDR3 totals 13 residues. The CDR3 DNA sequence: TGTGCCAGCAGCTTCGGGAGAATGGGTGAGCAGTTCCTC. Amino acids: CASSFGRMGEQFL.

The V and J genes are TRBV7-3 and TRBJ2-5; 10 bases match TRBD2. CDR1 is SGHTA and CDR2 is FQGTGA in the germline V gene. The CDR3 totals 15 residues. After removal of 2 bases from V and 2 bases from J, the junction contained 2 bases not matched to a gene. CDR3 bases: TGTGCCAGCAGCTTACTAGCGGGGGAACAAGAGACCCAGTACTTC. Translation gives CASSLLAGEQETQYF.

The V and J genes are TRBV4-3 and TRBJ1-5; D uncertain. The CDR3 has 16 residues. Germline loops: CDR1 LGHNA, CDR2 YSLEER. Trimming pared 0 bases from V and 7 bases from J, leaving 16 bases between. CDR3 amino acids: CASSQDLPGYGQPQHF. The CDR3 DNA reads TGCGCCAGCAGCCAAGATCTTCCAGGCTATGGCCAGCCCCAGCATTTT.